The sequence of this TCR beta chain was determined in a study of Ad26.COV2.S vaccination and SARS-CoV-2 variants. Turning to the study itself: By the intramuscular route, Ad26.COV2.S was given once, or twice 56 days apart.

V lost 7 bases and J lost 7, with 14 bases in between. CDR3 size: 13 residues. Germline assignment: CDR1 SGHTA and CDR2 FQGNSA. Regarding treatment: about 20 received Ad26.COV2.S at low or high dose, single or two shots; five or six received placebo; per-sample allocation not given. All samples were drawn on day 63, counting from the first vaccine or placebo injection. Based in Boston, the donor was an adult of 18-55 years. Participants' vaccine, an Ad26 vector, delivered Wuhan-strain SARS-CoV-2 spike. This table comes from immunoSEQ multiplex PCR, and its TCRdb copy is limited to in-frame clones, with some not included. Of some 400,000 clones detected, 89% appear once; the ten largest clones hold around 1.9%.

The receptor was isolated from a person aged 18-65 years who received the Ad26.COV2.S COVID-19 vaccine or a placebo. The V gene is TRBV7-2, the J gene TRBJ2-1; tentatively, D is TRBD1 (6 bases). The sample in question was peripheral blood, obtained in a trial of Ad26.COV2.S vaccine versus placebo. CDR3 sequence (DNA): TGTGCCAGCAACCCGGGACATCATAATGAGCAGTTCTTC. This encodes CASNPGHHNEQFF.